The next 12 T cell receptor beta chains were all read from a single sample in a study of CD4+ T cells in melanoma. TCRdb keeps only in-frame clones here, not all; method: immunoSEQ multiplex PCR. The sample includes approximately 150 clones, about 75% of them seen just once. These receptors were collected from a human donor with melanoma.

There are a few counts of this clone. The CDR3 coding sequence is TGTGCCAGCAGCAATAATGCGGGAGGAACCGGGGAGCTGTTTTTT. Translation: CASSNNAGGTGELFF. The rearrangement links TRBV5-4 to TRBJ2-2, with 8 positions matching TRBD2. CDR1 is SGHNT and CDR2 is YYREEE in the germline V gene (reference sequence). This CDR3 has 15 residues. Unmatched junction bases numbered 7, after V lost 4 bases and J lost 5 bases.

V usage is TRBV7-3 and J usage is TRBJ1-6; no reliable D call. The length of the CDR3 is 15 residues. The V gene lost 1 base and the J gene lost 2 bases, with 6 bases spanning the gap. Germline V lookup: CDR1 SGHTA, CDR2 FQGTGA. CDR3 region: CASSLMGPYNSPLHF. Written as DNA, the CDR3 is TGTGCCAGCAGCTTAATGGGTCCCTATAATTCACCCCTCCACTTT.

V is TRBV19 and J is TRBJ2-6, with 12 bases aligning to TRBD1. Looked up from germline, CDR1 is LNHDA and CDR2 is SQIVND (reference sequence). The CDR3 spans 16 residues. V shed 5 bases, J shed 4 bases, and the junction held 3 bases outside the gene matches. CDR3 region: CASSGTGGRGANVLTF. In nucleotides, the CDR3 is TGTGCCAGTAGTGGGACAGGGGGCCGCGGGGCCAACGTCCTGACTTTC.

The sample holds a few counts of this clone. V is TRBV7-3 and J is TRBJ2-6; no reliable D call. This CDR3 contains 16 residues. Germline values: CDR1 SGHTA, CDR2 FQGTGA. V was pared by 2 bases and J by 0 bases, with 8 bases between. CDR3 DNA: TGTGCCAGCAGCTTATCCCCCTTCTCTGGGGCCAACGTCCTGACTTTC. This translates into CASSLSPFSGANVLTF.

V gene TRBV4-1 combines with J gene TRBJ1-2, with 8 bases identical to TRBD1. With 3 bases clipped from V and 5 bases from J, the junction kept 8 bases outside the gene matches. CDR3 length: 15 amino acids. The germline CDR1 and CDR2 sequences are MGHRA and YSYEKL. The CDR3 coding sequence is TGCGCCAGCAGCCAGCCGACAGGGGCTCTTTATGGCTACACCTTC. The encoded protein is CASSQPTGALYGYTF.

The rearrangement uses TRBV16 and TRBJ1-1; D is ambiguous. CDR1 is KGHSY, CDR2 FQNENV, per germline. V lost 2 bases to trimming and J lost 0 bases, with 7 bases between them. The CDR3 covers 14 residues. In DNA, the CDR3 is TGTGCCAGCAGCCAAGGGCAGATGAACACTGAAGCTTTCTTT. It codes for CASSQGQMNTEAFF. The complete variable domain, with remaining parts taken from reference TRBV16 and TRBJ1-1, reads GEEVAQTPKHLVRGEGQKAKLYCAPIKGHSYVFWYQQVLKNEFKFLISFQNENVFDETGMPKERFSAKCLPNSPCSLEIQATKLEDSAVYFCASSQGQMNTEAFFGQGTRLTVV.

The chain recombines TRBV7-3 with TRBJ2-1; D uncertain. The CDR3 runs 12 residues. Germline CDR1 is SGHTA and CDR2 is FQGTGA. V was cut by 8 bases and J by 6 bases, with 11 bases left in between. In nucleotides, the CDR3 is TGTGCCAGCGCTAGTCAGCCCAATGAGCAGTTCTTC. Translating gives CASASQPNEQFF. Full variable domain (missing parts from reference TRBV7-3 and TRBJ2-1): GAGVSQTPSNKVTEKGKYVELRCDPISGHTALYWYRQSLGQGPEFLIYFQGTGAADDSGLPNDRFFAVRPEGSVSTLKIQRTERGDSAVYLCASASQPNEQFFGPGTRLTVL.

This clone was counted only a few times. This chain joins TRBV5-1 and TRBJ1-2; D remains unclear. V lost 4 bases and J 1 base, leaving 5 bases between the germline ends. This CDR3 comprises 12 residues. Germline V gives CDR1 SGHRS, CDR2 YFSETQ. This chain's CDR3 is CASSVDNYGYTF. CDR3 DNA: TGCGCCAGCAGCGTTGATAACTATGGCTACACCTTC.

This clone was counted once. This sequence joins TRBV28 and TRBJ2-7; the D gene is possibly TRBD1 (5 bases). Germline values: CDR1 MDHEN, CDR2 SYDVKM. This CDR3 comprises 17 residues. With 2 bases removed from V and 2 bases from J, the gap between germline ends came to 19 bases. In nucleotides, the CDR3 is TGTGCCAGCAGTTTAACACGACAGTCGAGAAGCCCCTACGAGCAGTACTTC. Protein sequence: CASSLTRQSRSPYEQYF.

V is TRBV19 and J is TRBJ2-5, with TRBD2 as a possible D gene (5 bases). The CDR3 runs 14 residues. V shed 2 bases and J shed 7 bases, with 14 bases lying between them. Germline lookup yields CDR1 LNHDA and CDR2 SQIVND (reference sequence). The CDR3 spells CASSISGRVWTQYF. The CDR3 DNA reads as TGTGCCAGTAGTATATCCGGGCGGGTCTGGACCCAGTACTTC.

The chain uses TRBV19 and TRBJ1-2; D gene unclear. Germline CDR1 LNHDA, CDR2 SQIVND (reference sequence). With 4 bases removed from V and 9 bases from J, the gap between germline ends came to 12 bases. The CDR3 has 12 amino acids. Here the CDR3 reads CASSSGALSYTF. As DNA, the CDR3 is TGTGCCAGTAGTAGCGGAGCGTTGAGCTACACCTTC.

The rearrangement links TRBV6-1 to TRBJ1-2, with unresolved D. Trimming stripped 3 bases from V and 4 bases from J, with 12 bases between. Per germline, CDR1 MNHNS and CDR2 SASEGT. The CDR3 has 14 amino acids. CDR3 nucleotide sequence: TGTGCCAGCAGTGAGGCCAGCACGCTCTATGGCTACACCTTC. Encoded protein: CASSEASTLYGYTF.